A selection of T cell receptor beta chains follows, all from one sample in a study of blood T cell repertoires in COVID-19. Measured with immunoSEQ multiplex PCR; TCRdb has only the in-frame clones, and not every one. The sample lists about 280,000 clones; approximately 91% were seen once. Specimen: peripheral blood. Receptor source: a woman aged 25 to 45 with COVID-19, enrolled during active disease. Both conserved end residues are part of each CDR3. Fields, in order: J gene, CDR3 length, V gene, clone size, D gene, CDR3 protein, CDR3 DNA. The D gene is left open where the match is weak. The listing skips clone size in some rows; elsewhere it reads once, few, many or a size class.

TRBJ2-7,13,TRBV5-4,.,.,CASSEGGDYEQYF,TGTGCCAGCAGCGAGGGGGGGGACTACGAGCAGTACTTC
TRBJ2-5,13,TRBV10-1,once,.,CASSASGRETQYF,TGCGCCAGCAGTGCATCGGGGAGAGAGACCCAGTACTTC
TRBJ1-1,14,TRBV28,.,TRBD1,CASSLGQGNNEAFF,TGTGCCAGCAGCCTAGGACAGGGCAATAATGAAGCTTTCTTT
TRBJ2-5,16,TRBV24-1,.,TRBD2,CATSDLTSGSPETQYF,TGTGCCACCAGTGATTTGACTAGCGGGAGTCCGGAGACCCAGTACTTC
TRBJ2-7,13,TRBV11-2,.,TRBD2,CASKSGIHYEQYF,TGTGCCAGTAAGAGCGGGATACATTACGAGCAGTACTTC
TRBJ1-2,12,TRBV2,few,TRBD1,CASSQRQGGYTF,TGTGCCAGCAGTCAACGACAGGGCGGCTACACCTTC
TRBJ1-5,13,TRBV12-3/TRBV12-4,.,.,CATSGNSNQPQHF,TGTGCCACCTCAGGGAACTCAAATCAGCCCCAGCATTTT
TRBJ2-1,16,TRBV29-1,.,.,CSVEGGLTGSYNEQFF,TGCAGCGTAGAGGGTGGGCTTACGGGCTCCTACAATGAGCAGTTCTTC
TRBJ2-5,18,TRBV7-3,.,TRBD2,CASSRNGLAGEGGETQYF,TGTGCCAGCAGCCGGAATGGCCTAGCGGGAGAGGGAGGGGAGACCCAGTACTTC
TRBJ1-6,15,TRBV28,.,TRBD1,CASSFRGQGDSPLHF,TGTGCCAGCAGTTTCCGGGGACAGGGAGATTCACCCCTCCACTTT
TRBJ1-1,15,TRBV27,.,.,CASSYWPLGQNEAFF,TGTGCCAGCAGTTATTGGCCATTGGGACAAAATGAAGCTTTCTTT
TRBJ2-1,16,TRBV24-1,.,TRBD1,CATSDRSRDRSDEQFF,TGTGCCACCAGTGACCGGTCCCGGGACAGGTCTGATGAGCAGTTCTTC
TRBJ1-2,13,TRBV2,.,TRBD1,CAGKYGQADGYTF,TGTGCCGGCAAATACGGACAGGCCGATGGCTACACCTTC
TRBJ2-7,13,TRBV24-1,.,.,CATSDSKSYEQYF,TGTGCCACCAGTGATTCCAAGAGCTACGAGCAGTACTTC
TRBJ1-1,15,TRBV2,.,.,CASSEAVAGVIGAFF,TGTGCCAGCAGTGAAGCGGTGGCCGGGGTTATTGGAGCTTTCTTT
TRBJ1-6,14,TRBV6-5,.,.,CASSYDGSSSPLHF,TGTGCCAGCAGTTACGATGGGAGTAGTTCACCCCTCCACTTT
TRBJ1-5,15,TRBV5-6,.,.,CASSLALNSNQPQHF,TGTGCCAGCAGCTTGGCACTCAATAGCAATCAGCCCCAGCATTTT
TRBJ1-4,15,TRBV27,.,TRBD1,CASSRGQGRNEKLFF,TGTGCCAGCAGTCGCGGACAGGGACGGAATGAAAAACTGTTTTTT
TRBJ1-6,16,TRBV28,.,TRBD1,CASSPAGGTGDSPLHF,TGTGCCAGCAGCCCCGCCGGGGGGACAGGGGATTCACCCCTCCACTTT
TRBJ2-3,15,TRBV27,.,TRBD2,CASSLTAGAADTQYF,TGTGCCAGCAGTTTAACTGCGGGAGCGGCAGATACGCAGTATTTT
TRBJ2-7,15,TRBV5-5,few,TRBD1,CASSDSTGTGNEQYF,TGTGCCAGCAGCGATTCAACCGGGACAGGGAACGAGCAGTACTTC
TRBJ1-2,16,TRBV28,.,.,CASSLDPGLQIRGYTF,TGTGCCAGCAGTTTAGATCCGGGACTTCAGATCAGGGGCTACACCTTC
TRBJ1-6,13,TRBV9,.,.,CASSVAQFSPLHF,TGTGCCAGCAGCGTCGCCCAGTTTTCACCCCTCCACTTT
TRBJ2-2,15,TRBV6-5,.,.,CATQKADTNTGELFF,TGTGCCACCCAAAAGGCGGATACGAACACCGGGGAGCTGTTTTTT
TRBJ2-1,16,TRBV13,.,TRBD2,CASSPPGLAGGNEQFF,TGTGCCAGCAGCCCGCCGGGACTAGCGGGAGGCAATGAGCAGTTCTTC
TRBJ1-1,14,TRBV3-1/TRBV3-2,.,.,CASSQGQSNTEAFF,TGTGCCAGCAGCCAAGGGCAGTCGAACACTGAAGCTTTCTTT
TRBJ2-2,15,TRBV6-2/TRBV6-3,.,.,CASSPLRTASGELFF,TGTGCCAGCAGTCCCCTTCGGACAGCCTCCGGGGAGCTGTTTTTT
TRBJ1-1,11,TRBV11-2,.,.,CASSSYTEAFF,TGTGCCAGCAGCTCCTACACTGAAGCTTTCTTT
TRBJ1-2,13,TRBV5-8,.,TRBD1,CASSSGQGYGYTF,TGTGCCAGCAGCTCCGGACAGGGCTATGGCTACACCTTC
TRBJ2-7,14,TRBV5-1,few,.,CASSLGATSYEQYF,TGCGCCAGCAGCTTGGGGGCGACATCCTACGAGCAGTACTTC
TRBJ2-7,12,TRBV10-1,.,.,CASSELSGEQYF,TGCGCCAGCAGTGAGTTAAGCGGCGAGCAGTACTTC
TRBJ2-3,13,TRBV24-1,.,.,CATSGGPPDTQYF,TGTGCCACCAGTGGGGGCCCCCCGGATACGCAGTATTTT
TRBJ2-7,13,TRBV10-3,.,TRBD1,CAISGDSSYEQYF,TGTGCCATCAGTGGGGACAGCTCCTACGAGCAGTACTTC
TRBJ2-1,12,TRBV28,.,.,CASRFSDNEQFF,TGTGCCAGCAGGTTCTCGGACAATGAGCAGTTCTTC
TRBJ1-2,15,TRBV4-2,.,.,CASSQVFQGDYGYTF,TGTGCCAGCAGCCAAGTGTTTCAGGGCGACTATGGCTACACCTTC
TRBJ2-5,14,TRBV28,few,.,CASSFGGGRETQYF,TGTGCCAGCAGTTTCGGGGGTGGTCGTGAGACCCAGTACTTC
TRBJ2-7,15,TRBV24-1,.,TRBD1,CATSTRGTGTYEQYF,TGTGCCACCAGCACCCGGGGGACAGGGACCTACGAGCAGTACTTC